Listed below are T cell receptor beta chains from one sample, sequenced in a study of human T cells and chemical hapten exposure. TCRdb re-called the RACE reads through MiXCR, storing one row per CDR3 protein. This sample carries about 93,000 distinct CDR3 sequences, approximately 8.2% of them seen once, and the ten largest clones take 2.5% to 3.5%. Input material: whole blood. These receptor sequences come from a female donor in good health. Some clones in this sample may be carry-over from other donors' samples. The CDR3 runs from the conserved cysteine through the conserved F or W. Each record gives: CDR3 protein, D gene, V gene. A D gene is named only where the DNA matches it firmly.

CSVEIGWSGYTF,.,TRBV29-1
CASSQRQGIRTGELFF,.,TRBV6-1
CAWSGGRGTGDTEAFF,TRBD1,TRBV30
CASSRTGTGELFF,TRBD1,TRBV28
CSVRDSNQPQHF,.,TRBV29-1
CASSPIEGGGTEAFF,.,TRBV18
CASSFSHRGIYGANVLTF,TRBD1,TRBV7-9
CASSVNGYRENIQYF,.,TRBV5-6
CSVEFGGWREQYF,.,TRBV29-1
CASSDYSGSPNEQFF,TRBD2,TRBV10-1
CSASTHQGAGSPLHF,TRBD1,TRBV20-1
CASSFGLAVYNEQFF,TRBD2,TRBV7-2
CASSQERFTSNQPQHF,.,TRBV4-1
CASRPLQWDQPQHF,.,TRBV6-2/TRBV6-3
CASSDWRGTEAFF,.,TRBV6-1
CASRTGVHTGELFF,.,TRBV7-9
CASSQGHRQGNTEAFF,TRBD1,TRBV4-3
CASSQVGVLVGNEQFF,.,TRBV3-1